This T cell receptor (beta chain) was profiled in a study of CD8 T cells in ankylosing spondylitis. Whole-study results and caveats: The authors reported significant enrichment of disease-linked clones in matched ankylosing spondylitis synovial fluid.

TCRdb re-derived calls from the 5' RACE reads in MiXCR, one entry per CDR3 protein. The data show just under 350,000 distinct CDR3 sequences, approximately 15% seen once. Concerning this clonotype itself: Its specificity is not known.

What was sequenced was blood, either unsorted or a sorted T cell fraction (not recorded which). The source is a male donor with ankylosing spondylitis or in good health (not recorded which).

In nucleotides, the CDR3 is TGTGCCAGCAGCGTAGCCAGCCTGATCCAAGAGACCCAGTACTTC. It yields the protein CASSVASLIQETQYF. The genes are TRBV9 and TRBJ2-5; D is unclear. Germline V gives CDR1 SGDLS, CDR2 YYNGEE. V was cut by 0 bases and J by 1 base, with 10 bases left in between. The CDR3 consists of 15 residues.